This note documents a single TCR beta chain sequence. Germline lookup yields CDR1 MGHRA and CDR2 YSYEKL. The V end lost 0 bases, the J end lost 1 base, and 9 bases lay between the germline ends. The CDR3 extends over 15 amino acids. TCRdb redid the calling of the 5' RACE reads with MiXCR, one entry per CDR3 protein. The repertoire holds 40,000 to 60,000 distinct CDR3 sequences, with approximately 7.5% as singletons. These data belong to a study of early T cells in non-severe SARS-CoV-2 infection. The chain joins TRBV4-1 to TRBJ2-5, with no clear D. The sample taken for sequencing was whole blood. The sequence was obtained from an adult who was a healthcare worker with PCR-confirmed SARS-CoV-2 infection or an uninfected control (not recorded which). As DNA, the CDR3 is TGCGCCAGCAGCCAAGATGTGGTGGTCCAAGAGACCCAGTACTTC. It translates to CASSQDVVVQETQYF.